The subject of this entry is one T cell receptor beta chain. The sample belongs to a study of blood T cell repertoires in COVID-19. Study overall: From T cells, B-cell-depleted T cells, or PBMCs came the material, which was cDNA or gDNA.

Assay: immunoSEQ multiplex PCR; the TCRdb copy retains only in-frame clones and omits some. The data show hundreds of thousands of clones, with roughly three quarters seen just once and about 4% held by the top ten. The receptor was derived from a woman aged 40 to 50 with active or convalescent COVID-19. What was sequenced was peripheral blood.

The CDR3 loop is CASSVRGDTEAFF. As DNA, the CDR3 is TGCGCCAGCAGCGTTCGGGGTGACACTGAAGCTTTCTTT. The chain combines TRBV4-1 with TRBJ1-1; D is undetermined. V was cut by 5 bases and J by 3 bases, with 10 bases left in between. CDR3 length equals 13 residues. CDR1 MGHRA and CDR2 YSYEKL come from the germline V gene.